This T cell receptor (beta chain) was profiled in a study of blood T cell repertoires in COVID-19. Study overall: The United States, Italy and Spain supplied acute and convalescent COVID-19 samples. T cells, B-cell-depleted T cells, or PBMCs supplied cDNA or gDNA.

V shed 5 bases and J 6 bases; nucleotides not matched to a gene: 9. Germline V gene sequence: CDR1 MNHEY, CDR2 SVGEGT. The CDR3 loop spans 15 amino acids. Per the original methods: Amplification from reference gene primers served as the basis for estimated nucleated cell counts. The table came from immunoSEQ multiplex PCR; TCRdb's copy has only in-frame clones and leaves some out. V, J and clone size derive from that table, while D and trimming were established from the DNA sequence. The top ten hold around 4% of the sample, which has 68,000 or so clones, around 84% seen once. V is TRBV6-2 or TRBV6-3 and J is TRBJ1-5; 8 bases line up with TRBD1. Sequencing was done on a sample of peripheral blood. The source of this sequence is a man aged 45-65 years with acute or convalescent COVID-19. This chain's CDR3 is CASSRTGPNGQPQHF. The CDR3, as DNA: TGTGCCAGCAGTAGGACAGGGCCAAACGGTCAGCCCCAGCATTTT.